This T cell receptor (beta chain) came from a study of blood T cell repertoires in COVID-19 (dated by TCRdb to the early 2020s). Regarding the study in general: The collaborator samples originated in the United States, Italy and Spain and spanned the acute and convalescent phases of COVID-19. The prospective study material was composed of cDNA or gDNA derived from T cells, B-cell-depleted T cells, or PBMCs. Samples were obtained from the ongoing ImmuneRACE study (first 160 participants) and from over a thousand subjects provided by 6 global collaborators. A freely available public database, intended as a resource for researchers studying the immune response to SARS-CoV-2, is where the repertoires were released. Subjects who had been exposed to COVID-19, were actively infected with it, or had recovered from it provided the deeply sampled blood TCRbeta repertoires that made up the dataset. Sample metadata almost always included a de-identified subject ID, COVID-19 status, age in years and sex. Where available, HLA class I and class II types were obtained from metadata supplied by the sample provider rather than from assay-based typing. Here is what the overall study found, with its caveats: The quantity of clinical and demographic metadata differed by source and by participant and was supplied without curation.

To note about this clone: There is no known antigen for this receptor. Qualities for individual bases were not recorded, and no much larger clone is one base off.

The immunoSEQ Assay, a bias-controlled multiplex PCR, was used to amplify TCRbeta CDR3 regions from genomic DNA. As for the original processing: Within the assay, amplification of reference gene primers was used to estimate how many nucleated cells each sample contained. Sequence reads were collapsed and filtered to measure the absolute abundance of every unique TCRbeta CDR3 rearrangement. For each sample, productive Simpson clonality was calculated as the square root of Simpson's diversity index across productive rearrangements. TCRdb carries this immuneACCESS record with in-frame sequences only. Its versions omit some clonotypes, under half of them owing to an unresolved V gene in the studies checked, with the rest unexplained. V, J and clone size are those of that table, while D and trimming were read from the DNA. For this sample the table gives roughly 180,000 clones, of which over 70% were detected only once. The top ten clonotypes cover about 7% of the sample.

At one collaborating source in Seattle, patients were enrolled during active infection and were followed longitudinally through the course of disease. Collaborating institutions collected whole blood in K2EDTA tubes following their own protocols. For TCRbeta analysis, collaborator samples were shipped as frozen whole blood, as isolated PBMCs, or as DNA extracted from either sample type. CDR1 and CDR2 are read off the germline V gene as SQVTM and ANQGSEA. From V the trimming removes 4 bases and from J it removes 1 base, while the gene matches leave 6 bases of the junction unaccounted for. Measured from the cysteine to the phenylalanine, the CDR3 is 15 residues long. Of all the DNA, just the CDR3 is kept, 45 bases in frame from base 1.

The TCR comes from a woman in her thirties or forties with COVID-19, enrolled during active disease. In this chain, TRBV29-1 is recombined with TRBJ1-5, and 8 bases in between align with TRBD1. The sequenced sample was peripheral blood. The sequence in DNA is TGCAGCGTTGTTGCAGGGGGCGGAAGCAATCAGCCCCAGCATTTT. It translates to CSVVAGGGSNQPQHF.